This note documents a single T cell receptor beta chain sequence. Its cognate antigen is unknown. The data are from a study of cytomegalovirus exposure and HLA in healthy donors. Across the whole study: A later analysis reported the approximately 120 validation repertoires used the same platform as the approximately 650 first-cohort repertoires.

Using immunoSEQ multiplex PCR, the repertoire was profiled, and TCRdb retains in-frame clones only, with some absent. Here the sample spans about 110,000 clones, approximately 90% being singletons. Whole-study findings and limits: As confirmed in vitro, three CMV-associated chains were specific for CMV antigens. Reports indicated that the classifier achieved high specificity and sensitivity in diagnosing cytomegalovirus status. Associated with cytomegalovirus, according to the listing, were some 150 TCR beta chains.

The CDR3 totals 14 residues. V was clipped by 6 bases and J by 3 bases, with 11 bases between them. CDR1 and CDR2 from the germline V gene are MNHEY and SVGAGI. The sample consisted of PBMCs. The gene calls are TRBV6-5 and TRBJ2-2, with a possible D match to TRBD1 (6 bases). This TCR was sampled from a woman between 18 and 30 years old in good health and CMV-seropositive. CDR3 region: CASSLTGYTGELFF. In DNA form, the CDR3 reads TGTGCCAGCAGCCTCACAGGGTACACCGGGGAGCTGTTTTTT.